These T cell receptor beta chains were read from a single sample in a study of neoadjuvant anti-PD-1 for oral cavity cancer. Libraries were prepared by immunoSEQ multiplex PCR; TCRdb keeps only in-frame clonotypes and omits some of them. The repertoire holds around 35,000 clones, with roughly 35% as singletons. The sample was tumor tissue, taken after nivolumab (anti-PD-1) treatment. These receptors originate from a person between 40 and 79 years old with oral cavity squamous cell carcinoma. CDR3s include the opening cysteine and the closing phenylalanine or tryptophan. The D gene is left open where the match is weak. Some rows have no size entry. The others give once, few or many, or a class for an expanded clone.

TRBV29-1,13,-,-,TRBJ1-1,CSVETGGNTEAFF,TGCAGCGTTGAAACCGGGGGGAACACTGAAGCTTTCTTT
TRBV19,12,-,-,TRBJ2-2,CASSIYTGELFF,TGTGCCAGTAGTATTTACACCGGGGAGCTGTTTTTT
TRBV5-4,15,once,TRBD1,TRBJ2-1,CASSWGQGVTNEQFF,TGTGCCAGCAGCTGGGGACAGGGGGTTACCAATGAGCAGTTCTTC
TRBV7-9,14,few,-,TRBJ1-5,CASSLGTANQPQHF,TGTGCCAGCAGCTTAGGGACAGCAAATCAGCCCCAGCATTTT
TRBV7-3,16,-,-,TRBJ2-3,CASSPLGRGGGDTQYF,TGTGCCAGCAGCCCCCTGGGCCGGGGAGGTGGTGATACGCAGTATTTT
TRBV25-1,13,-,-,TRBJ1-1,CASSRVLNTEAFF,TGTGCCAGCAGCAGGGTTTTGAACACTGAAGCTTTCTTT
TRBV14,16,many,TRBD1,TRBJ1-4,CASSSYTGGVREKLFF,TGTGCCAGCAGCTCCTACACAGGGGGCGTAAGAGAAAAACTGTTTTTT
TRBV28,12,-,-,TRBJ2-3,CASSFSRDTQYF,TGTGCCAGCAGTTTTTCCCGAGATACGCAGTATTTT
TRBV5-1,17,many,-,TRBJ2-1,CASSSSSAAYSYNEQFF,TGCGCCAGCAGCTCCTCGTCAGCGGCTTACTCCTACAATGAGCAGTTCTTC
TRBV27,14,-,-,TRBJ2-3,CASSFGLMTDTQYF,TGTGCCAGCAGTTTTGGTCTTATGACAGATACGCAGTATTTT
TRBV7-3,15,-,TRBD1,TRBJ1-2,CASSRGQGGAGGYTF,TGTGCCAGCAGCCGGGGACAGGGCGGAGCCGGTGGCTACACCTTC
TRBV30,12,-,TRBD1,TRBJ1-1,CAWRGTGGRAFF,TGTGCCTGGAGGGGGACAGGGGGCCGGGCTTTCTTT
TRBV30,16,-,TRBD2,TRBJ2-3,CAWSVLSGTGTDTQYF,TGTGCCTGGAGTGTATTAAGCGGGACGGGAACAGATACGCAGTATTTT
TRBV2,14,few,TRBD1,TRBJ1-4,CASSLGQLNEKLFF,TGTGCCAGCAGCTTGGGACAGCTTAATGAAAAACTGTTTTTT
TRBV28,13,-,-,TRBJ1-2,CASIGGAGNGYTF,TGTGCCAGCATTGGCGGGGCGGGCAATGGCTACACCTTC
TRBV5-4,16,-,-,TRBJ2-1,CASSLGSGGRYNEQFF,TGTGCCAGCAGCTTGGGTTCCGGGGGCCGGTACAATGAGCAGTTCTTC
TRBV5-1,14,-,TRBD1,TRBJ2-1,CASTGQGAYNEQFF,TGCGCCAGCACGGGACAGGGGGCGTACAATGAGCAGTTCTTC
TRBV19,15,-,-,TRBJ1-3,CASSLDGVSGNTIYF,TGTGCCAGTAGTTTAGACGGTGTCTCTGGAAACACCATATATTTT
TRBV7-2,13,many,-,TRBJ2-1,CASSFGPNNEQFF,TGTGCCAGCAGCTTCGGGCCTAATAATGAGCAGTTCTTC
TRBV5-1,18,few,-,TRBJ2-5,CASSRTTGGMFPQETQYF,TGCGCCAGCAGCCGCACCACGGGCGGGATGTTCCCCCAAGAGACCCAGTACTTC
TRBV4-2,16,-,TRBD2,TRBJ2-2,CASSQIRDYKTGELFF,TGTGCCAGCAGCCAGATCCGGGACTACAAGACCGGGGAGCTGTTTTTT
TRBV30,14,-,TRBD1,TRBJ2-1,CAWSRDRGIFEQFF,TGTGCCTGGAGTAGGGACAGGGGAATTTTTGAGCAGTTCTTC
TRBV7-6,15,-,-,TRBJ2-3,CASSLARGRADTQYF,TGTGCCAGCAGCTTAGCGAGGGGCCGTGCAGATACGCAGTATTTT
TRBV7-8,15,-,-,TRBJ1-5,CASSLTGQTYQPQHF,TGTGCCAGCAGCTTAACCGGACAGACCTATCAGCCCCAGCATTTT
TRBV5-4,14,-,TRBD1,TRBJ1-4,CASSSDRSDEKLFF,TGTGCCAGCAGCTCGGACAGGTCGGATGAAAAACTGTTTTTT
TRBV6-1,12,-,-,TRBJ1-5,CASSERSQPQHF,TGTGCCAGCAGTGAAAGGAGTCAGCCCCAGCATTTT
TRBV7-2,14,-,-,TRBJ1-3,CASSKTGYGNTIYF,TGTGCCAGCAGCAAGACAGGCTACGGAAACACCATATATTTT
TRBV6-5,13,-,-,TRBJ1-2,CASSPGGRYGYTF,TGTGCCAGCAGTCCAGGCGGACGTTATGGCTACACCTTC
TRBV28,15,-,TRBD1,TRBJ1-2,CASSPSTGGVLGYTF,TGTGCCAGCAGTCCATCGACAGGGGGAGTGCTTGGCTACACCTTC
TRBV28,13,-,TRBD1,TRBJ1-1,CASSRRDRGKAFF,TGTGCCAGCAGTAGACGGGACAGGGGAAAAGCTTTCTTT
TRBV18,12,few,-,TRBJ1-2,CASSAGIYGYTF,TGTGCCAGCTCAGCAGGCATCTATGGCTACACCTTC
TRBV11-3,15,many,TRBD2,TRBJ2-1,CASSASGSSYNEQFF,TGTGCCAGCAGCGCCAGCGGGAGCTCCTACAATGAGCAGTTCTTC
TRBV27,14,few,-,TRBJ2-2,CASSPLSNTGELFF,TGTGCCAGCAGTCCTCTTTCTAACACCGGGGAGCTGTTTTTT
TRBV7-2,17,-,-,TRBJ1-3,CASSLRPAPSSGNTIYF,TGTGCCAGCAGCCTAAGGCCGGCTCCGTCCTCTGGAAACACCATATATTTT
TRBV9,13,-,TRBD2,TRBJ2-7,CASSSTSAYEQYF,TGTGCCAGCAGCTCGACTAGCGCTTACGAGCAGTACTTC
TRBV19,15,-,-,TRBJ1-2,CASSIDRIGNYGYTF,TGTGCCAGTAGTATAGATCGAATCGGAAACTATGGCTACACCTTC
TRBV13,14,few,-,TRBJ1-3,CASSTRPSGNTIYF,TGTGCCAGCAGCACCCGTCCCTCTGGAAACACCATATATTTT
TRBV6-5,15,-,TRBD1,TRBJ2-7,CASSYSRGRTYEQYF,TGTGCCAGCAGTTACTCCAGGGGGCGCACCTACGAGCAGTACTTC
TRBV7-8,15,-,-,TRBJ1-5,CASSAERPPRSAQHF,TGTGCCAGCAGCGCAGAGAGGCCACCTAGATCGGCCCAGCATTTT
TRBV29-1,14,-,-,TRBJ1-1,CSVPAGGGNTEAFF,TGCAGCGTACCCGCCGGGGGTGGAAACACTGAAGCTTTCTTT
TRBV6-6,13,few,TRBD1,TRBJ1-2,CATRQGVNYGYTF,TGTGCCACCAGACAGGGAGTAAACTATGGCTACACCTTC
TRBV14,16,-,-,TRBJ2-3,CASSQGLQFGTDTQYF,TGTGCCAGCAGCCAAGGGTTGCAGTTTGGCACAGATACGCAGTATTTT
TRBV5-8,14,once,-,TRBJ2-7,CASSLRDRRGEQYF,TGTGCCAGCAGCTTGCGAGACAGGAGGGGCGAGCAGTACTTC